What follows are 4 T cell receptor beta chains derived from one specimen sequenced in a study of blood T cell repertoires in COVID-19 (dated by TCRdb to 2018 to 2021). Preparation of the library involved the immunoSEQ multiplex PCR assay. TCRdb obtained this table from immuneACCESS and retained in-frame rearrangements with V and J assigned. These tables miss some clones; where compared with another copy, unresolved V genes account for less than half of the shortfall, and the remainder is unexplained. The sample profile shows fewer than 200,000 clones; roughly 82% of them were found once. Clones ranked in the top ten supply 7% of the sample. Sequenced: peripheral blood. The receptors stem from a woman aged 40 to 50 with COVID-19, enrolled during active disease.

The chain is built from TRBV5-6 and TRBJ2-7; 9 nucleotides match TRBD1. The junction had 17 bases not matched to a gene; V was cut back by 1 base and J by 3 bases. CDR1 and CDR2 from the germline V gene are SGHDT and YYEEEE. This CDR3 has 19 residues. CDR3 in amino acids: CASSLRSYPGQGKFYEQYV. CDR3 DNA sequence: TGTGCCAGCAGCTTGCGGTCCTACCCGGGACAGGGAAAGTTCTACGAGCAGTACGTC.

V gene TRBV19 combines with J gene TRBJ2-7; TRBD1 agrees at 7 bases. Looked up from germline, CDR1 is LNHDA and CDR2 is SQIVND (reference sequence). CDR3 length equals 15 residues. The trim removed 2 bases at V and 1 base at J, leaving 5 bases unmatched. CDR3 sequence: CASSISTGVSYEQYF. The CDR3 bases are TGTGCCAGTAGTATAAGCACAGGGGTTTCCTACGAGCAGTACTTC. The full variable domain, rest sourced from reference TRBV19 and TRBJ2-7, is DGGITQSPKYLFRKEGQNVTLSCEQNLNHDAMYWYRQDPGQGLRLIYYSQIVNDFQKGDIAEGYSVSREKKESFPLTVTSAQKNPTAFYLCASSISTGVSYEQYFGPGTRLTVT.

The rearrangement joins TRBV27 to TRBJ2-3; 11 bases map to TRBD2. This CDR3 has 16 residues. Germline loops: CDR1 MNHEY, CDR2 SMNVEV (reference sequence). J gave up 2 bases and V 2 bases, and 3 bases lay outside the gene matches. CDR3 loop: CASSLGLAGSTDTQYF. The CDR3, as DNA: TGTGCCAGCAGTTTAGGACTAGCGGGTTCCACAGATACGCAGTATTTT.

The gene calls are TRBV12-3 or TRBV12-4 and TRBJ1-5; no definite D call. Trimming removed 4 bases from V and 11 bases from J, with 15 bases in between. This CDR3 is built from 13 residues. CDR3 residues: CASSWAGGGTQHF. CDR3 coding DNA: TGTGCCAGCAGTTGGGCCGGAGGAGGGACCCAGCATTTT.